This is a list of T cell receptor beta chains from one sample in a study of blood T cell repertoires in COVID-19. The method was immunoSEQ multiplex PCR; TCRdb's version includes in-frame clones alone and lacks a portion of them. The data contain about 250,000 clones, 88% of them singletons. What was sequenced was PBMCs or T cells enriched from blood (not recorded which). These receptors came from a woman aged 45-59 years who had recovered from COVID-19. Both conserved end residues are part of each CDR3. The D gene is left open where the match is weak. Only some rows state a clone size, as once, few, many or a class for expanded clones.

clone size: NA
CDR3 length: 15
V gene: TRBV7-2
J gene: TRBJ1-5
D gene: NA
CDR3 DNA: TGTGCCAGCAGCCTATCACCAGTGGAGGGTCAGCCCCAGCATTTT
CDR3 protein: CASSLSPVEGQPQHF

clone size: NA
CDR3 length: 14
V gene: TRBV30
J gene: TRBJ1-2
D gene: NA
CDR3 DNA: TGTGCCTGGAGCCCGGGACACTCTAACTATGGCTACACCTTC
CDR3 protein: CAWSPGHSNYGYTF

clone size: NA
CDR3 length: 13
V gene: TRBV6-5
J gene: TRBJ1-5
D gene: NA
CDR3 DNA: TGTGCCAGCAGTCCTTATCTGAATCAGCCCCAGCATTTT
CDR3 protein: CASSPYLNQPQHF

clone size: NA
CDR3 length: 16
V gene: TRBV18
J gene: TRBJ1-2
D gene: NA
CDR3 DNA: TGTGCCAGCTCATCTCTCGCCGGGCAGGGTGATTATGGCTACACCTTC
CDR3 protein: CASSSLAGQGDYGYTF

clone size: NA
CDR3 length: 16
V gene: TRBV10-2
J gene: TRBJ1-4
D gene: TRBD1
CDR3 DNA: TGCGCCAGCAGACCCGGGACAGGGGATCAACCTGAAAAACTGTTTTTT
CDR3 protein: CASRPGTGDQPEKLFF

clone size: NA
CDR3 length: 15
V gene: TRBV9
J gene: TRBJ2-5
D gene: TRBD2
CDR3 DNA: TGTGCCAGCAGCAGACTAGCGGGAGGTTTGGAGACCCAGTACTTC
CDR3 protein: CASSRLAGGLETQYF

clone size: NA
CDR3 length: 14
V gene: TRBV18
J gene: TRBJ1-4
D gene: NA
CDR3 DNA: TGTGCCAGCTCACAAGGATGGGGAGGTGAAAAACTGTTTTTT
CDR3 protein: CASSQGWGGEKLFF

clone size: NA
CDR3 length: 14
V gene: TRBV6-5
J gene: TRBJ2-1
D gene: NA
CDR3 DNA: TGTGCCAGCAGACCTAGCGATCCTTTTCCTGAGCAGTTCTTC
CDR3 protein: CASRPSDPFPEQFF

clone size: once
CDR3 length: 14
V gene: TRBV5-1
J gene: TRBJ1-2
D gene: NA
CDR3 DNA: TGCGCCAGCAGCTTGGCGGAGGGGAGCTATGGCTACACCTTC
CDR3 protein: CASSLAEGSYGYTF

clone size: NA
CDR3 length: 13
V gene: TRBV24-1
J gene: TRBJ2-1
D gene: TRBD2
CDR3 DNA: TGTGCCACCAGAGCCTGGACTAGCGGAAAGCAGTTCTTC
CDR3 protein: CATRAWTSGKQFF

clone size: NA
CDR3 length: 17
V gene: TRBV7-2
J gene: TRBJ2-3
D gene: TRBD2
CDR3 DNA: TGTGCCAGCAGCCAATATAGCGGGGGTATTAGCACAGATACGCAGTATTTT
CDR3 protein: CASSQYSGGISTDTQYF

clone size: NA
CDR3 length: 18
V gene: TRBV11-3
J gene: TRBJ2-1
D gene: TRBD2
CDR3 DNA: TGTGCCAGCAGCTTAGGGTCTATAGCGGGAGGGATTTACAATGAGCAGTTCTTC
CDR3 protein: CASSLGSIAGGIYNEQFF

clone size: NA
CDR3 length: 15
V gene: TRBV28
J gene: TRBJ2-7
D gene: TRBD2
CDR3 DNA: TGTGCCAGCAGAACCACTAGCGGGATGCTTTCCGAGCAGTACTTC
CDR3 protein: CASRTTSGMLSEQYF

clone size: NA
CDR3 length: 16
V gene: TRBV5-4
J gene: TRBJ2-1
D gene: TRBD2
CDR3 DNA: TGTGCCAGCAGCAACGGACTAGCGGGAGGAGGGAATGAGCAGTTCTTC
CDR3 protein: CASSNGLAGGGNEQFF

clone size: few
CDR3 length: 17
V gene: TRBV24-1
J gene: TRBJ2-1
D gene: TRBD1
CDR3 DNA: TGTGCCACCAGTGATAGGACAGGCAGTAGCTCCTACAATGAGCAGTTCTTC
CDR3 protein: CATSDRTGSSSYNEQFF

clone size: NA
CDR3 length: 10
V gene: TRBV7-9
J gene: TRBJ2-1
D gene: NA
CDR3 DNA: TGTGCCAGCAGTAATCTTGAGCAGTTCTTC
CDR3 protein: CASSNLEQFF

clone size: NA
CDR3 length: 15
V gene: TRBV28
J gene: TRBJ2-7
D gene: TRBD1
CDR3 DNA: TGTGCCAGCAGTTTATGGACAGGGGGCTCCTACGAGCAGTACTTC
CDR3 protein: CASSLWTGGSYEQYF

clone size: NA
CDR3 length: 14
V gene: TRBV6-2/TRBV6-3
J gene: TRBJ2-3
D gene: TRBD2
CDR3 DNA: TGTGCCAGCAGTCACGGACTAGCGGGGAATACGCAGTATTTT
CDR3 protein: CASSHGLAGNTQYF

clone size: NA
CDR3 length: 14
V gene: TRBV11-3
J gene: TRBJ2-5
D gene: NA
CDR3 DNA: TGTGCCAGCAGCTTAGAGGCAGGGAGGGAGACCCAGTACTTC
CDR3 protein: CASSLEAGRETQYF

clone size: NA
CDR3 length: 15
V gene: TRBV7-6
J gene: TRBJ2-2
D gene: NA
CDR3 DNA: TGTGCCAGCAGACAAAGCGGAAGGAGCACCGGGGAGCTGTTTTTT
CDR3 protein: CASRQSGRSTGELFF

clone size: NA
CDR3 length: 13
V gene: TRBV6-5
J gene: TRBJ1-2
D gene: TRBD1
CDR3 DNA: TGTGCCAGCAGAAGGACAGGGGAAAATGGCTACACCTTC
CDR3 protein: CASRRTGENGYTF

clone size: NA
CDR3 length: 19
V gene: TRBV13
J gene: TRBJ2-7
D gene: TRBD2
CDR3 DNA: TGTGCCAGCAGCGCGACCGGGACTAGCGGGCGGACGAGCTCCTACGAGCAGTACTTC
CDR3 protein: CASSATGTSGRTSSYEQYF

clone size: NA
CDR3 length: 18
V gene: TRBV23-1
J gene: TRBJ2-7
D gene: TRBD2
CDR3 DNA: TGCGCCAGCACCCTTTTAACTAGCGGGAGTTTGAGGGTCAACGAGCAGTACTTC
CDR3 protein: CASTLLTSGSLRVNEQYF

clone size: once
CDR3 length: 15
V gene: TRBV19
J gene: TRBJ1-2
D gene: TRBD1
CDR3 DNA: TGTGCCAGTAGTTTAAAAGGACAGGGGAACTATGGCTACACCTTC
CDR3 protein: CASSLKGQGNYGYTF

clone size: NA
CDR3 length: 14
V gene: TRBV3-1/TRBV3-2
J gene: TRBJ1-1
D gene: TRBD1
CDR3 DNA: TGTGCCAGCAGCCCGGGACAGCGAAACACTGAAGCTTTCTTT
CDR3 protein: CASSPGQRNTEAFF

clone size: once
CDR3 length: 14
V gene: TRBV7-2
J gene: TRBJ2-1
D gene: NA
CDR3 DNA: TGTGCCAGCAGCTTAGCCAGGCAGGTTAATGAGCAGTTCTTC
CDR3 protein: CASSLARQVNEQFF

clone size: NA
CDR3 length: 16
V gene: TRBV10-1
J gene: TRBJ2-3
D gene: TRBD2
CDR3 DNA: TGCGCCAGCACCGAGGGGACTAGCGGGAGCACAGATACGCAGTATTTT
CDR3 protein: CASTEGTSGSTDTQYF

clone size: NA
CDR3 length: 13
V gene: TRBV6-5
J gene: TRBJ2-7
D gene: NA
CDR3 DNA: TGTGCCAGCGGGTACCGGGGGAACTACGAGCAGTACTTC
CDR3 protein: CASGYRGNYEQYF

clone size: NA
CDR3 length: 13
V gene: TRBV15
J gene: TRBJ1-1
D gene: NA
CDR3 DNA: TGTGCCACCAGCCTAGACAGTTACACTGAAGCTTTCTTT
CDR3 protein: CATSLDSYTEAFF

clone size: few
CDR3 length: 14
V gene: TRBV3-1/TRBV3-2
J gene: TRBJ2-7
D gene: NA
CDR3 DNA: TGTGCCAGCAGCCATGTCAGTAATCTCTACGAGCAGTACTTC
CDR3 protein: CASSHVSNLYEQYF

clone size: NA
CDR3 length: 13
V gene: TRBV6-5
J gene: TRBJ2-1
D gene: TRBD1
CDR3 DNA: TGTGCCAGCAGACGGGGACAGAACAATGAGCAGTTCTTC
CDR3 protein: CASRRGQNNEQFF

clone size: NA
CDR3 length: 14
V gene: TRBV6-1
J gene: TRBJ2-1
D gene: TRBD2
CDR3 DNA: TGTGCCACACTAGCGGGAGGACCCTACAATGAGCAGTTCTTC
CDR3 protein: CATLAGGPYNEQFF

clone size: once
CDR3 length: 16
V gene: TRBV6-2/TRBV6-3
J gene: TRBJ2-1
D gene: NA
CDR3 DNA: TGTGCCAGCAGTTACTCTTGGGACTCCTCCTACAATGAGCAGTTCTTC
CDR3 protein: CASSYSWDSSYNEQFF

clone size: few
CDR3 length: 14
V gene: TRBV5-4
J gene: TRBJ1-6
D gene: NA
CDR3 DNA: TGTGCCAGCAGCCAAACAGGCTTCAATTCACCCCTCCACTTT
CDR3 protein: CASSQTGFNSPLHF

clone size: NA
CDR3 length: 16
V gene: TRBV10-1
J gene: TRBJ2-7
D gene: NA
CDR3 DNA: TGCGCCAGCAGTGTAGGGCCATGGACTCCATTTTACGAGCAGTACTTC
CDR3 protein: CASSVGPWTPFYEQYF

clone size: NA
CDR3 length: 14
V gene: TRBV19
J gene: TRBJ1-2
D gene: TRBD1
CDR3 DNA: TGTGCCAGTAGTAAATTGGGACAGGATTATGGCTACACCTTC
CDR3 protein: CASSKLGQDYGYTF

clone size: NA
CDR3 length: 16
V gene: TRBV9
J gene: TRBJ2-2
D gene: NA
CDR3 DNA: TGTGCCAGCAGCGTAGTTTCAGGGCTTAACACCGGGGAGCTGTTTTTT
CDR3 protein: CASSVVSGLNTGELFF

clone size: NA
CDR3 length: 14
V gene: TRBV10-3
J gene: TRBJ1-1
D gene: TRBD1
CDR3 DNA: TGTGCCATCAGGGGGACAGGGGGCAACACTGAAGCTTTCTTT
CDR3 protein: CAIRGTGGNTEAFF

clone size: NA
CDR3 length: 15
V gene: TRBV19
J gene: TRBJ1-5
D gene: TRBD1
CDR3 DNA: TGTGCCAGTAGCCAAACGTCCGGGACAGAGCATCCCCAGCATTTT
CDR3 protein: CASSQTSGTEHPQHF

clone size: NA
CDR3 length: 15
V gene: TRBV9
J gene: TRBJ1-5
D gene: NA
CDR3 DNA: TGTGCCAGCAGCGCTAGGGAGGGGACGCGTCAGCCCCAGCATTTT
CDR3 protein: CASSAREGTRQPQHF

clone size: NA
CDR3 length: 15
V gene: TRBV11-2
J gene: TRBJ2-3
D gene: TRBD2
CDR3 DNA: TGTGCCAGCAGCCGACTAGCGGGAAACCCCGATACGCAGTATTTT
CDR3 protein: CASSRLAGNPDTQYF

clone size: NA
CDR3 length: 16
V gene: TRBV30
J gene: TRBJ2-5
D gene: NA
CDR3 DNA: TGTGCCTGGAGTGTATGGACTACGAAAGACGAAGAGACCCAGTACTTC
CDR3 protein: CAWSVWTTKDEETQYF

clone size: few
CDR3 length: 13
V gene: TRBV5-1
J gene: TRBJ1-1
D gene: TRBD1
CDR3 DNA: TGCGCCAGCAGGCCGGACAGGGGCACTGAAGCTTTCTTT
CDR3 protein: CASRPDRGTEAFF

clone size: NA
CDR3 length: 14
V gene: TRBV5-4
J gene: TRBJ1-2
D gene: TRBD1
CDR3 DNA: TGTGCCAGCAGCTCCCTCCGGGACAGCTATGGCTACACCTTC
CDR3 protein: CASSSLRDSYGYTF

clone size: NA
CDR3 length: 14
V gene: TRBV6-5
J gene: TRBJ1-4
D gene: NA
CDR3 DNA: TGTGCCAGCAGTAGGAGTGCAACTAATGAAAAACTGTTTTTT
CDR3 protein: CASSRSATNEKLFF

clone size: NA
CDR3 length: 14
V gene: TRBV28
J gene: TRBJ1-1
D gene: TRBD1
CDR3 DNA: TGTGCCAGCAGTACACATGGGACAGACTCTGAAGCTTTCTTT
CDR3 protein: CASSTHGTDSEAFF

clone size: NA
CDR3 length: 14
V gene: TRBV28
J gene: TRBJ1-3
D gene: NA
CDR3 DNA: TGTGCCAGCGGGCTGGGGGGGCTCGGAAACACCATATATTTT
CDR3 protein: CASGLGGLGNTIYF

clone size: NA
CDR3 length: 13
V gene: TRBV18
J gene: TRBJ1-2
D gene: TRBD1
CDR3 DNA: TGTGCCAGCGCTCCGGGACAGGGTCTTGACTACACCTTC
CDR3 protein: CASAPGQGLDYTF

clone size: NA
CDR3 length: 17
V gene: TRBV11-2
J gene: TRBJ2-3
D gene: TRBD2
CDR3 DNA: TGTGCCAGCAGCTTAGTGGGGGCTAGCGGGACTGGAAATACGCAGTATTTT
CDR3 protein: CASSLVGASGTGNTQYF

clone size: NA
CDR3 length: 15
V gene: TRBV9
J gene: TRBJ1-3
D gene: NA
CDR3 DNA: TGTGCCAGCAGCGTTGGTTCGAGCTCTGGAAACACCATATATTTT
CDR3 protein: CASSVGSSSGNTIYF

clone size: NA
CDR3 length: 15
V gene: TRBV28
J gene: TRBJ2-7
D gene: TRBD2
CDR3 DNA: TGTGCCAGCAGTCCCCGGGTTGGCGGGAGTTACGAGCAGTACTTC
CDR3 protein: CASSPRVGGSYEQYF

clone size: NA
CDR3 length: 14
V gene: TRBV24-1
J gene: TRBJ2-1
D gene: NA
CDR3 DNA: TGTGCCACCAGTGTCAGGACAGTAGACAATGAGCAGTTCTTC
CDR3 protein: CATSVRTVDNEQFF

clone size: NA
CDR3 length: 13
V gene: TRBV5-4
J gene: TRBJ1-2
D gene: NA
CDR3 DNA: TGTGCCAGCAGCTTGGCTCAGAACTATGGCTACACCTTC
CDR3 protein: CASSLAQNYGYTF

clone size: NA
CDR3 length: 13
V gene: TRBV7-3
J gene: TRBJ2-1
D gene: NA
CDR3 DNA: TGTGCCAGCAGCTTGGCCAGGGACAATGAGCAGTTCTTC
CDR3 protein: CASSLARDNEQFF

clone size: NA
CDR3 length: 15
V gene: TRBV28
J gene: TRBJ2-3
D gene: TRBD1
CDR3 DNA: TGTGCCAGCAGTTCAAGACAGGGTGCCACAGATACGCAGTATTTT
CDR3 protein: CASSSRQGATDTQYF

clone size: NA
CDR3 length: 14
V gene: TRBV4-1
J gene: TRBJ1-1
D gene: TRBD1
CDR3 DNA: TGCGCCAGCAGGATCGGGACAGAGAACACTGAAGCTTTCTTT
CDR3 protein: CASRIGTENTEAFF

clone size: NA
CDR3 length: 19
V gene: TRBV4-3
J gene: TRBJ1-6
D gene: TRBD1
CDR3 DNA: TGCGCCAGCAGCCAAGATCGGGACAGGGGCCCCGCGGGGAATTCACCCCTCCACTTT
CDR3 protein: CASSQDRDRGPAGNSPLHF

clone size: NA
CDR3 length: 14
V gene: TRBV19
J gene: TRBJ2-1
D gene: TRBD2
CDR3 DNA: TGTGCCAGTAGTATAGGTCCTAGCGGGAATGAGCAGTTCTTC
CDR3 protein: CASSIGPSGNEQFF